What follows describes a single TCR beta chain. This sample is part of a study of PD-L1 blockade in urothelial cancer. Generated by immunoSEQ multiplex PCR, the TCRdb table keeps only in-frame clones and is missing some. This table holds approximately 100,000 clones, roughly 84% found once. The material was PBMCs, obtained around atezolizumab (anti-PD-L1) treatment. The clonotype was recovered from a man aged 45-65 years with urothelial cancer.

The CDR3: CATNQTPLEQYF. CDR3 nucleotides: TGTGCCACCAACCAGACTCCCCTGGAGCAGTACTTC. The rearrangement links TRBV28 to TRBJ2-7, with D unresolved. V lost 10 bases and J 7 bases, leaving 17 bases between the germline ends. From germline, CDR1 is MDHEN and CDR2 SYDVKM. The CDR3 totals 12 residues. The variable domain in full, completed from reference TRBV28 and TRBJ2-7, reads DVKVTQSSRYLVKRTGEKVFLECVQDMDHENMFWYRQDPGLGLRLIYFSYDVKMKEKGDIPEGYSVSREKKERFSLILESASTNQTSMYLCATNQTPLEQYFGPGTRLTVT.